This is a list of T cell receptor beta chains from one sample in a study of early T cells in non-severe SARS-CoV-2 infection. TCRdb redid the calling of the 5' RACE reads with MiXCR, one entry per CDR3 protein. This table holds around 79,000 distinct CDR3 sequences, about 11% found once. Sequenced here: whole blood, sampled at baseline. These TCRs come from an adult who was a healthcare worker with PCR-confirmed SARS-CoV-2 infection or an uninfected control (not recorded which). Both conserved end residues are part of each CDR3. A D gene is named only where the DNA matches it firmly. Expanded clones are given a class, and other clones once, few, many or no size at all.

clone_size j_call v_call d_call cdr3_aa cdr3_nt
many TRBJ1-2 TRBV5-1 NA CASSSEPSGGYTF TGCGCCAGCAGCTCCGAACCGTCTGGGGGCTACACCTTC
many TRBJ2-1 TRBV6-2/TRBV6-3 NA CASSLPTGNNEQFF TGTGCCAGCAGTCTACCAACGGGGAACAATGAGCAGTTCTTC
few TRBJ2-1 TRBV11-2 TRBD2 CASSLDGFAGGIYNEQFF TGTGCCAGCAGCTTAGATGGATTTGCGGGGGGAATCTACAATGAGCAGTTCTTC
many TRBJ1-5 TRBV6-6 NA CASTNTGGNSNQPQHF TGTGCCAGCACCAATACAGGCGGTAATAGCAATCAGCCCCAGCATTTT
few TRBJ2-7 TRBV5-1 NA CASSQKGPSSYEQYF TGCGCCAGCAGCCAAAAGGGCCCTAGCTCCTACGAGCAGTACTTC
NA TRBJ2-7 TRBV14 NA CASSLLRPGLRNSYEQYF TGTGCCAGCAGCCTCCTACGACCGGGACTGAGAAACTCCTACGAGCAGTACTTC
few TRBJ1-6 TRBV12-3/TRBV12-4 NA CASSRQGSNSPLHF TGTGCCAGCAGTCGCCAGGGGTCCAATTCACCCCTCCACTTT
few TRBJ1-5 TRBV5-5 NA CASSLWGTLNQPQHF TGTGCCAGCAGCTTGTGGGGGACTCTAAATCAGCCCCAGCATTTT
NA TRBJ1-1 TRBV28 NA CASSLGIPSNTEAFF TGTGCCAGCAGTTTAGGGATCCCCTCGAACACTGAAGCTTTCTTT
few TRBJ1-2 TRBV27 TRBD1 CTSSNGRGPGYTF TGTACCAGCAGTAATGGCAGGGGGCCTGGCTACACCTTC
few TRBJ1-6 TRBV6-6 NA CASTLEPRGSPLHF TGTGCCAGCACCCTCGAGCCCAGGGGTTCACCCCTCCACTTT
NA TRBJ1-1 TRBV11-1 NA CASSPGRYRTEAFF TGTGCCAGCAGCCCTGGAAGATATAGGACTGAAGCTTTCTTT
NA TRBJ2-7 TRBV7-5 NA CISVQRTGGPPYEQYF NA
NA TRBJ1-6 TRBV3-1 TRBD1 CASSPGGSGSSPLHF TGTGCCAGCAGTCCAGGGGGGAGTGGGAGTTCACCCCTCCACTTT
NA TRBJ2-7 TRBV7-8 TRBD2 CASSRGLAEVYEQYF TGTGCCAGCAGCCGAGGACTAGCGGAGGTCTACGAGCAGTACTTC
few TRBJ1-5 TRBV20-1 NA CSARPTDIEPQHF TGCAGTGCTCGACCCACCGATATCGAGCCCCAGCATTTT
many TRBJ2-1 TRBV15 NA CATSRVGNEQFF TGTGCCACCAGCAGGGTCGGCAATGAGCAGTTCTTC
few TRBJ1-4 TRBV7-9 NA CASSRTGTNEKLFF TGTGCCAGCAGCCGGACGGGGACTAATGAAAAACTGTTTTTT
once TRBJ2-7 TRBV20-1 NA CSAAPRGPLWEQYF TGCAGTGCTGCCCCCAGGGGCCCACTTTGGGAGCAGTACTTC
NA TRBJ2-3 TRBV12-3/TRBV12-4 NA CASSFGNRATGTQYF TGTGCCAGCAGTTTTGGGAACAGGGCGACGGGTACGCAGTATTTT
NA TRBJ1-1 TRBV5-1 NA CASSFSGNTEAFF TGCGCCAGCAGCTTTTCTGGAAACACTGAAGCTTTCTTT
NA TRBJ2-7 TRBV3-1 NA CASSQDAGPPYEQYF TGTGCCAGCAGCCAAGATGCGGGTCCGCCCTACGAGCAGTACTTC
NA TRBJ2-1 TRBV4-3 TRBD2 CASSQDHPREGEQFF TGCGCCAGCAGCCAAGATCACCCCCGGGAGGGTGAGCAGTTCTTC
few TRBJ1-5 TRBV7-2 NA CASSFPSQPQHF TGTGCCAGCAGCTTCCCGAGTCAGCCCCAGCATTTT
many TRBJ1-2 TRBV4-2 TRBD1 CASSRDRGDGYTF TGTGCCAGCAGCCGTGACAGGGGGGATGGCTACACCTTC
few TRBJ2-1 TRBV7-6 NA CASSLSSRGLSEQFF TGTGCCAGCAGCCTTAGTTCGCGGGGGCTGAGTGAGCAGTTCTTC
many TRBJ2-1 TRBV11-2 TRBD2 CASSWASGGEQFF TGTGCCAGCAGCTGGGCTAGCGGGGGTGAGCAGTTCTTC
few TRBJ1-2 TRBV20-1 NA CSAVSIDFYGYTF TGCAGTGCCGTGAGCATAGACTTTTATGGCTACACCTTC
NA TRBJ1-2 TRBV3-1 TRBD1 CASSRTGGESYGYTF TGTGCCAGCAGCAGGACAGGGGGCGAATCTTACGGCTACACCTTC
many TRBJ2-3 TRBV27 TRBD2 CASRKGRVTDTQYF TGTGCCAGCAGAAAAGGGAGGGTCACAGATACGCAGTATTTT
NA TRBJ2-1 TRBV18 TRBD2 CASSLSGTQSYNEQFF TGTGCCAGCTCACTCAGCGGGACTCAGTCCTACAATGAGCAGTTCTTC
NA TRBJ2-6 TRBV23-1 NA CASSLEGDSGANVLTF TGCGCCAGCAGTCTCGAAGGGGACTCTGGGGCCAACGTCCTGACTTTC
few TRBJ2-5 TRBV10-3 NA CATGTREETQYF TGTGCCACCGGGACGAGGGAAGAGACCCAGTACTTC
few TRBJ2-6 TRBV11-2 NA CASTLLSPFSGANVLTF TGTGCCAGCACCCTTTTATCCCCCTTCTCTGGGGCCAACGTCCTGACTTTC
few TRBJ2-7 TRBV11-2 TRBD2 CASSGTSEQYF TGTGCCAGCAGCGGGACTAGCGAGCAGTACTTC
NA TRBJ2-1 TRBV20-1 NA CSASPLQGSRSNEQFF TGCAGTGCTAGCCCCCTGCAGGGGTCGAGAAGTAATGAGCAGTTCTTC
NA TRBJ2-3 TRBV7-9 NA CASSLDVGRLDTQYF TGTGCCAGCAGCTTAGATGTAGGGCGTCTGGATACGCAGTATTTT
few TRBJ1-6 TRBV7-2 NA CASSLALRGRNSPLHF TGTGCCAGCAGCTTAGCGCTAAGGGGCCGTAATTCACCCCTCCACTTT
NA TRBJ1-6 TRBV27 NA CASSSRTGFNSPLHF TGTGCCAGCAGTTCGCGTACAGGGTTTAATTCACCCCTCCACTTT
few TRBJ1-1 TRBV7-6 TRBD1 CASSPSPQGLRRNTEAFF TGTGCCAGCAGCCCGAGCCCACAGGGGCTCAGAAGGAACACTGAAGCTTTCTTT
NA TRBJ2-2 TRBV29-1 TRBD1 CSVGQGGNGELFF TGCAGCGTTGGACAGGGTGGAAACGGGGAGCTGTTTTTT
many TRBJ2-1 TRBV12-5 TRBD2 CASGERGGDEQFF TGTGCTAGTGGTGAGCGGGGGGGCGATGAGCAGTTCTTC
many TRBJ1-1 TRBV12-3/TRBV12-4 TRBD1 CASQAQDRGPPEAFF TGTGCCAGCCAAGCCCAGGACAGGGGGCCACCTGAAGCTTTCTTT
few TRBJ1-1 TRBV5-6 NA CASSQVSTTNTEAFF TGTGCCAGCAGCCAGGTTTCGACAACAAACACTGAAGCTTTCTTT
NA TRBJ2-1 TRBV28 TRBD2 CASSRGGSNEQLF TGTGCCAGCAGTCGGGGGGGAAGCAATGAGCAGCTCTTC
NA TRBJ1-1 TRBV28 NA CATVVGLGTEAFF TGTGCCACCGTTGTGGGGCTGGGAACTGAAGCTTTCTTT
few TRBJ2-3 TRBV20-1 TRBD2 CSGAAGGFSTDTQYF TGCAGTGGGGCAGCGGGGGGGTTTAGCACAGATACGCAGTATTTT